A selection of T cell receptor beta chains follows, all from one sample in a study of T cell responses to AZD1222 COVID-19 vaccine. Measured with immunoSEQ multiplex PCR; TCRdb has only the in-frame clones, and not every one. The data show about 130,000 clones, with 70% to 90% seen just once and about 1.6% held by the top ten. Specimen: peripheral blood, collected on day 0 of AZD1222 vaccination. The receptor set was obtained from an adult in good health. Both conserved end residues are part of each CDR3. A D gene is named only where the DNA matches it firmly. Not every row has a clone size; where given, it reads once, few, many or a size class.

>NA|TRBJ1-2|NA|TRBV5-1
TGCGCCAGCAGCTCCTCTCTACAATCGACAGAAGGGATATATGGCTACACCTTC
CASSSSLQSTEGIYGYTF
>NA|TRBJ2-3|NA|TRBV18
TGTGCCTCACAGGGTACCCGCACAGATACGCAGTATTTT
CASQGTRTDTQYF
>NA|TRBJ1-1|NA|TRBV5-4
TGTGCCAGCAGCCGGGACCTATCGTCCGCTGAAGCTTTCTTT
CASSRDLSSAEAFF
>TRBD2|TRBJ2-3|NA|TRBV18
TGTGCCAGCTCTCAACTAGCGATGAAGGCAGATACGCAGTATTTT
CASSQLAMKADTQYF
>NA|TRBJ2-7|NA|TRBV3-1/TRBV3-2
TGTGCCAGCAGCCAAGCGGGCTCGCGGGGCGAGCAGTACTTC
CASSQAGSRGEQYF
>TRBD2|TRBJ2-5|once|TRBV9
TGTGCCAGCAGCGTCGGACTAGCGGGAGCAGAGACCCAGTACTTC
CASSVGLAGAETQYF
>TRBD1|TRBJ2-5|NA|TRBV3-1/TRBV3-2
TGTGCCAGCAGCCATCGGACAGGGGAAGGAGAGACCCAGTACTTC
CASSHRTGEGETQYF
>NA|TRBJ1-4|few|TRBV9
TGTGCCAGCAGCGTAGCTGGCGACAATGAAAAACTGTTTTTT
CASSVAGDNEKLFF
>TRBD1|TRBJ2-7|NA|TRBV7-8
TGTGCCAGCAGGACAGGGGGAGGCTACGAGCAGTACTTC
CASRTGGGYEQYF
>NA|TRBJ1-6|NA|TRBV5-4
TGTGCCAGCAGCTTGGTTGGAAATTCACCCCTCCACTTT
CASSLVGNSPLHF
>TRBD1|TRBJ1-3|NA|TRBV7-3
TGTGCCAGCAGCTTCCAACAGGGGACTGGAAACACCATATATTTT
CASSFQQGTGNTIYF
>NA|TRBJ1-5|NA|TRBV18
TGTGCCAGCTCACCCCCGGGACTGTCGGGCAATCAGCCCCAGCATTTT
CASSPPGLSGNQPQHF
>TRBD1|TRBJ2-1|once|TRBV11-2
TGTGCCAGCAGCTTAGATCTTGGGACAGGGGGCTACAATGAGCAGTTCTTC
CASSLDLGTGGYNEQFF
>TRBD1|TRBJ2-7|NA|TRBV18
TGTGCCAGCTCATTCGGGACAGGGGGCGACGAGCAGTACTTC
CASSFGTGGDEQYF
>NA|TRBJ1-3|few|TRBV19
TGTGCCAGTAGTATAGCCAGAACGACAGTCAGCTCTGGAAACACCATATATTTT
CASSIARTTVSSGNTIYF
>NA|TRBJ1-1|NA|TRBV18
TGTGCCAGCTCACCAGAACTGGGGGGAGGTAGCACTGAAGCTTTCTTT
CASSPELGGGSTEAFF
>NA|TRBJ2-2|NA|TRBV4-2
TGTGCCAGCAGCCAACAAACCCGGGACCGCGGGGAGCTGTTTTTT
CASSQQTRDRGELFF
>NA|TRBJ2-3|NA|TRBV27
TGTGCCAGCAGTTTACTTCAGGGCCCAGATACGCAGTATTTT
CASSLLQGPDTQYF
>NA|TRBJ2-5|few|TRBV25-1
TGTGCCAGCAGTGAAGGGAAGGGGGTCCGGGAGACCCAGTACTTC
CASSEGKGVRETQYF
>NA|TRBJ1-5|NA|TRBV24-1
TGTGCCACCGGGAAGGGGACCGGTCAGCCCCAGCATTTT
CATGKGTGQPQHF
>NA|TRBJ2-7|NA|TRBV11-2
TGTGCCAGCAGCCCGGACAGAGGCGAGCAGTACTTC
CASSPDRGEQYF
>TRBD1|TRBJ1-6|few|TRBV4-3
TGCGCCAGCAGCCAAGATCCGGCAGGGGGCTGGAATTCACCCCTCCACTTT
CASSQDPAGGWNSPLHF
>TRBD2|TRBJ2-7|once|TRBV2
TGTGCCAGCGGCGGGGGGTCTGGATACGAGCAGTACTTC
CASGGGSGYEQYF
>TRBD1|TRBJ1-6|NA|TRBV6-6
TGTGCCAGCAGTTACGCGCAGGGGGTAAATTCACCCCTCCACTTT
CASSYAQGVNSPLHF
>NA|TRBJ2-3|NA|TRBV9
TGTGCCAGCAGCGTGTTCGGATATACGCAGTATTTT
CASSVFGYTQYF
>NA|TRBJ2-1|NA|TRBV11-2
TGTGCCAGCAGCTCACCTCCGGGATTCCGCCTCAATGAGCAGTTCTTC
CASSSPPGFRLNEQFF
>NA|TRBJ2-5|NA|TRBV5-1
TGCGCCAGCAGCTTGGATCCAGCGGGTTTGGGGACCCAGTACTTC
CASSLDPAGLGTQYF
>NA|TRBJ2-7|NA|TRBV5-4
TGTGCCAGCAACTCCCCCGAGCTCCCAGACGAGCAGTACTTC
CASNSPELPDEQYF
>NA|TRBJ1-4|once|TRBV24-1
TGTGCCACCAGTGATTTGATAAATGAAAAACTGTTTTTT
CATSDLINEKLFF
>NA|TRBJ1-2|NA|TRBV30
TGTGCCTGGGGGAAAGGGGTCTTATTACATGGCTACACCTTC
CAWGKGVLLHGYTF
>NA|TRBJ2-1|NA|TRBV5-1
TGCGCCAGCAGCCCGGACCAGGGGAATGAGCAGTTCTTC
CASSPDQGNEQFF
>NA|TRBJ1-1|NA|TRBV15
TGTGCCACCAGCAGAGCACAGAGCACTGAAGCTTTCTTT
CATSRAQSTEAFF
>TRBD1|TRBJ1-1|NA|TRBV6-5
TGTGCCAGCAGTTACTCAGGGGGCTGGGTGAACACTGAAGCTTTCTTT
CASSYSGGWVNTEAFF
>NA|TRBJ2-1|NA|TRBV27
TGTGCCAGCAGTTTGGGAACAGGCTACAATGAGCAGTTCTTC
CASSLGTGYNEQFF
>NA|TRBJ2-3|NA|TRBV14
TGTGCCAGCAGCCAAGGTAGCAGGAGCTCTAGCACAGATACGCAGTATTTT
CASSQGSRSSSTDTQYF
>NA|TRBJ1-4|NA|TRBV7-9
TGTGCCAGCATGAGGGGCGTTAGTGAAAAACTGTTTTTT
CASMRGVSEKLFF
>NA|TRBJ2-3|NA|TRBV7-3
TGTGCCAGCAGCTCACGCTATTCCACAGATACGCAGTATTTT
CASSSRYSTDTQYF
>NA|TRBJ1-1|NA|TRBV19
TGTGCCAGTAGTATAGATTTGAGGGGCCTTGACACTGAAGCTTTCTTT
CASSIDLRGLDTEAFF
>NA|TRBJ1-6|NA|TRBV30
TGTGCCTGGCAACCTCAGGGGAATTCACCCCTCCACTTT
CAWQPQGNSPLHF
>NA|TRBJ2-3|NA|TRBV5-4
TGTGCCAGCAGCTTGGTCCGGGGAAGGGATACGCAGTATTTT
CASSLVRGRDTQYF
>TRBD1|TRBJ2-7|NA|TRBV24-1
TGTGCCACCAGGGGACAGGGGCTGGAGGAGCAGTACTTC
CATRGQGLEEQYF